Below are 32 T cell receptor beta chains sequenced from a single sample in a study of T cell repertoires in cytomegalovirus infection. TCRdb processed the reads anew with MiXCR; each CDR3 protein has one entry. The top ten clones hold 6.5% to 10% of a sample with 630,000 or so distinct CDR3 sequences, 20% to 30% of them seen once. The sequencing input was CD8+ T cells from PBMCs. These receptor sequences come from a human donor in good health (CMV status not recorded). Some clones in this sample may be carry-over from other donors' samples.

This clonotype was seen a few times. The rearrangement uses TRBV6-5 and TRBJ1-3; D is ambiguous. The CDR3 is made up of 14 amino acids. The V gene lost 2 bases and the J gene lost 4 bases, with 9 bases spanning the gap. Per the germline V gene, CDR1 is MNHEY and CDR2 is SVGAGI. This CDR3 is CASSYGQPGNTIYF. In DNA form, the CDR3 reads TGTGCCAGCAGTTACGGGCAGCCCGGAAACACCATATATTTT.

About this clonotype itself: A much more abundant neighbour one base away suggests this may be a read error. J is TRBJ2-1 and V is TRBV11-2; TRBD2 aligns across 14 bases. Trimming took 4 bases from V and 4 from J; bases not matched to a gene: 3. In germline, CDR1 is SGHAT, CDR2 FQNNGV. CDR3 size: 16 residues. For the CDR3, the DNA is TGTGCCAGCAGCTCCGGGACTAGCGGGGGATACAATGAGCAGTTCTTC. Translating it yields CASSSGTSGGYNEQFF.

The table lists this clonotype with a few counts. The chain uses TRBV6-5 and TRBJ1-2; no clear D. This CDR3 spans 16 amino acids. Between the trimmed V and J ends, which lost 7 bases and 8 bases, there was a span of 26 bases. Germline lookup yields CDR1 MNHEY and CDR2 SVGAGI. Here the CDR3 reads CASTPAPWSSKWGYTF. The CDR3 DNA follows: TGTGCCAGCACCCCTGCCCCATGGTCCTCCAAGTGGGGCTACACCTTC.

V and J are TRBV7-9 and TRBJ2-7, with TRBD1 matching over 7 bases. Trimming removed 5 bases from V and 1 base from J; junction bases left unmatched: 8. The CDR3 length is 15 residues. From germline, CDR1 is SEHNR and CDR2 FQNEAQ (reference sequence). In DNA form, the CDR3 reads TGTGCCAGCAGCCCCAGGGACAGCTCTTCCTACGAGCAGTACTTC. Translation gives CASSPRDSSSYEQYF.

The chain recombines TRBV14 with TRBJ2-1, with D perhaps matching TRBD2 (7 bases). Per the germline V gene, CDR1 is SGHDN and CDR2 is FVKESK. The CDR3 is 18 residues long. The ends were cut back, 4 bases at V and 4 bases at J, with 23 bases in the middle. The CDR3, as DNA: TGTGCCAGCAGCCCAGGGCGGGGGCGTAGCGGGTTTTACAATGAGCAGTTCTTC. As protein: CASSPGRGRSGFYNEQFF.

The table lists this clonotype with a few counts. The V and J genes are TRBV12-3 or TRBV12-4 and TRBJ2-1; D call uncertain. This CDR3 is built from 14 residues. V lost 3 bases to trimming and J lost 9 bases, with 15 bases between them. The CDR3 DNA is TGTGCCAGCAGTTTCAGGCTGACGGTTGGTGAGCAGTTCTTC. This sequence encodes CASSFRLTVGEQFF.

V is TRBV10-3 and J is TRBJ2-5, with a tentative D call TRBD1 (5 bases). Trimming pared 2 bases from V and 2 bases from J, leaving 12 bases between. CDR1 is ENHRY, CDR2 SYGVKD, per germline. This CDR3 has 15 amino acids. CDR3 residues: CAISERGLRQETQYF. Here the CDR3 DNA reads TGTGCCATCAGTGAGAGGGGCCTTCGTCAAGAGACCCAGTACTTC.

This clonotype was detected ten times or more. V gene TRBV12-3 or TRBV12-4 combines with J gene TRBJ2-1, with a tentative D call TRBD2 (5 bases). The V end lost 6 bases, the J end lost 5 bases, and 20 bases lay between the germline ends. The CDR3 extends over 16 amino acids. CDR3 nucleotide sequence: TGTGCCAGCAGCCCAGTCAAGGACGGACTTCACAATGAGCAGTTCTTC. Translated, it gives CASSPVKDGLHNEQFF.

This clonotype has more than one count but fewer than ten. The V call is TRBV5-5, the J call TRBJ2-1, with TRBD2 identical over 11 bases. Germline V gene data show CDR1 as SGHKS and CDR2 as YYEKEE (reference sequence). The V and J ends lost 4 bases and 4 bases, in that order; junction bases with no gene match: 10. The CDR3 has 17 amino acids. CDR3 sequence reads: CASSVTLAGGSYNEQFF. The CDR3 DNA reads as TGTGCCAGCAGCGTCACCCTAGCGGGGGGATCTTACAATGAGCAGTTCTTC.

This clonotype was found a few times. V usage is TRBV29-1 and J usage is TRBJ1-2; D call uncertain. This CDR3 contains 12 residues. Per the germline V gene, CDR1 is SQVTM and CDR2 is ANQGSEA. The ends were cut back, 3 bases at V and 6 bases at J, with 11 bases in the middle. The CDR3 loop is CSVDDRGNGYTF. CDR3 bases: TGCAGCGTTGACGACCGAGGTAATGGCTACACCTTC.

CDR3 coding DNA: TGTGCCAGCACCATGGGACTAGACGGCACCGGGGAGCTGTTTTTT. As protein: CASTMGLDGTGELFF. This chain joins TRBV6-1 and TRBJ2-2, with 8 bases aligning to TRBD2. Germline V gene lookup returns CDR1 MNHNS and CDR2 SASEGT. The V gene end was trimmed by 7 bases and the J gene end by 4 bases; junction bases not matched to a gene: 8. The CDR3 contains 15 residues.

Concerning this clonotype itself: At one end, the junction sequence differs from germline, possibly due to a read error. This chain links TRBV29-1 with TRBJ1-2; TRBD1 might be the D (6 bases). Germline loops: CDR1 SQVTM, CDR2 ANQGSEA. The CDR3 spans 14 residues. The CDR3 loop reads CSVDPTGSDYGYTF. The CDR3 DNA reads TGTAGCGTTGACCCGACAGGTTCGGACTATGGATACACCTTC.

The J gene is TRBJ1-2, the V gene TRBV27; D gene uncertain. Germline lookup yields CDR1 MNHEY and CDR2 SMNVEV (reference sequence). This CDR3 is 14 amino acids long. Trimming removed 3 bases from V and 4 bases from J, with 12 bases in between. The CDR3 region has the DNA TGTGCCAGCAGTTTTAATGGCGATCCCTATGGCTACACCTTC. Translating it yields CASSFNGDPYGYTF.

CDR3 sequence reads: CASSLEELEAFF. CDR3 bases: TGTGCCAGCAGCTTAGAGGAGCTTGAAGCTTTCTTT. The genes are TRBV7-9 and TRBJ1-1; D unresolved. Trimming took off 1 base at V and 7 bases at J, with 7 bases between the two ends. Per the germline V gene, CDR1 is SEHNR and CDR2 is FQNEAQ (reference sequence). The CDR3 spans 12 residues.

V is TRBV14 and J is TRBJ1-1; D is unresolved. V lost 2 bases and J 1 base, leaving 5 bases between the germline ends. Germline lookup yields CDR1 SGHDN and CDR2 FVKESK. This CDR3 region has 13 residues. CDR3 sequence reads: CASSQLRNTEAFF. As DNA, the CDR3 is TGTGCCAGCAGCCAATTGAGGAACACTGAAGCTTTCTTT.

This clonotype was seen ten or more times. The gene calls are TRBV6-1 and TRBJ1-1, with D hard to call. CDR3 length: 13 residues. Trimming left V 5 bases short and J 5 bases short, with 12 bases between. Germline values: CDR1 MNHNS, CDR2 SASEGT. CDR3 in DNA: TGTGCCAGCAGTCTGTGGACGGGGACTGAAGCTTTCTTT. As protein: CASSLWTGTEAFF.

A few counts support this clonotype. The CDR3 is CASSSWTGKLVEAFF. The CDR3 bases are TGCGCCAGCAGCTCGTGGACAGGGAAGTTGGTGGAAGCTTTCTTT. The chain joins TRBV5-1 to TRBJ1-1; 8 bases map to TRBD1. The CDR3 length is 15 residues. V lost 3 bases and J lost 8; bases outside the gene matches: 12. Germline lookup yields CDR1 SGHRS and CDR2 YFSETQ. Drawing the rest from reference TRBV5-1 and TRBJ1-1, the complete variable domain is KAGVTQTPRYLIKTRGQQVTLSCSPISGHRSVSWYQQTPGQGLQFLFEYFSETQRNKGNFPGRFSGRQFSNSRSEMNVSTLELGDSALYLCASSSWTGKLVEAFFGQGTRLTVV.

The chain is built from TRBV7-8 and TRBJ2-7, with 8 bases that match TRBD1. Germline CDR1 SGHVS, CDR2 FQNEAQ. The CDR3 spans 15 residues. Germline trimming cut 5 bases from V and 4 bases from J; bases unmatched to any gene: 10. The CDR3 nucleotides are TGTGCCAGCAGCGGCGGACAGGGTACGCCTTACGAGCAGTACTTC. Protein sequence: CASSGGQGTPYEQYF.

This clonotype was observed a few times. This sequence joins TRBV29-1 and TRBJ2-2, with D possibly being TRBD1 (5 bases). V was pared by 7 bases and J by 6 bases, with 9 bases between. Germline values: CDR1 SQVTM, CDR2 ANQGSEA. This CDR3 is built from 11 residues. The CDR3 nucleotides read TGCAGCGCTGGGGCTTCCGGGGAGCTGTTTTTT. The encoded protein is CSAGASGELFF.

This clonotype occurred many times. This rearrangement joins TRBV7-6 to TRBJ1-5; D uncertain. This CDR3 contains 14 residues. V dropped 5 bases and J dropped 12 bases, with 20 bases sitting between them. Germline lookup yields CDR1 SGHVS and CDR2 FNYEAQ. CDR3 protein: CASSDRSMGGFQHF. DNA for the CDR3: TGTGCCAGCAGCGATCGGTCCATGGGAGGCTTCCAGCATTTT.

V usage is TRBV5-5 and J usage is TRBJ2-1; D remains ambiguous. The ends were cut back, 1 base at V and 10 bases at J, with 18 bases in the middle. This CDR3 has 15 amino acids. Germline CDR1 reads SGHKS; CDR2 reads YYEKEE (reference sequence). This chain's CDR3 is CASSLFLPVPEEQFF. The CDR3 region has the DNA TGTGCCAGCAGCTTGTTCCTCCCTGTACCCGAAGAGCAGTTCTTC. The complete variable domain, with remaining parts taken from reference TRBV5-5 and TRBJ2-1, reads DAGVTQSPTHLIKTRGQQVTLRCSPISGHKSVSWYQQVLGQGPQFIFQYYEKEERGRGNFPDRFSARQFPNYSSELNVNALLLGDSALYLCASSLFLPVPEEQFFGPGTRLTVL.

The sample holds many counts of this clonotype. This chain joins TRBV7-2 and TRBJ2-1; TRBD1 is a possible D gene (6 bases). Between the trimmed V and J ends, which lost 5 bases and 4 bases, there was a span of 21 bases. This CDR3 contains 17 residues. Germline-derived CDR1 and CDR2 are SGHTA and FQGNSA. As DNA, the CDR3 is TGTGCCAGCAGCATGGAACAGGGTCTTTTACTATACAATGAGCAGTTCTTC. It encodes CASSMEQGLLLYNEQFF.

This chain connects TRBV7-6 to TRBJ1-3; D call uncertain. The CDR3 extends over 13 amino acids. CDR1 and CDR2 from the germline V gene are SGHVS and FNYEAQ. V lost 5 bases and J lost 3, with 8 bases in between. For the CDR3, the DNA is TGTGCCAGCAGCATGGACGGTGGAAACACCATATATTTT. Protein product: CASSMDGGNTIYF.

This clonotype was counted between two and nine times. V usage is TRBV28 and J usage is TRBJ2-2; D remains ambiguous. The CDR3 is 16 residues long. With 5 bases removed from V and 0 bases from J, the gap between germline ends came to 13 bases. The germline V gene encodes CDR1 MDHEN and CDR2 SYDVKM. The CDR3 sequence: CASSPLHSSNTGELFF. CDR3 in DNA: TGTGCCAGCAGTCCCCTTCACAGCTCGAACACCGGGGAGCTGTTTTTT.

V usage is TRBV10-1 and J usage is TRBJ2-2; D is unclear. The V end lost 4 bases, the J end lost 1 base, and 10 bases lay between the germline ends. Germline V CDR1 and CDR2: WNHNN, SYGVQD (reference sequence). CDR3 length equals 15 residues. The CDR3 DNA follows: TGCGCCAGCAGTGCTTCTGGAAAGAACACCGGGGAGCTGTTTTTT. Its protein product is CASSASGKNTGELFF.

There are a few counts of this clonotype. The CDR3 protein is CASSLVGLQYEQFF. CDR3 sequence (DNA): TGTGCCAGCAGTTTAGTGGGGCTTCAGTATGAGCAGTTCTTC. The chain combines TRBV28 with TRBJ2-1; perhaps TRBD1 as D (5 bases). V was trimmed by 2 bases and J by 8 bases, leaving 13 bases between them. The CDR3 length is 14 residues. Germline V gene sequence: CDR1 MDHEN, CDR2 SYDVKM.

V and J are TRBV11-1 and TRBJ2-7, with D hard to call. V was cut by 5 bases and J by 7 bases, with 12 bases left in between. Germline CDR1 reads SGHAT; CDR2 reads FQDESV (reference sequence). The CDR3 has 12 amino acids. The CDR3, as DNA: TGTGCCAGCAGCGGTGGGTCCTGGGAGCAGTACTTC. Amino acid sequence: CASSGGSWEQYF.

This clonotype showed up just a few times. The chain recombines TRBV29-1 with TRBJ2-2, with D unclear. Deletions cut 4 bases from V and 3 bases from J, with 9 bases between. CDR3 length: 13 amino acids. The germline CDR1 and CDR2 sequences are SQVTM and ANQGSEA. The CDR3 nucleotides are TGCAGCGTTGGAGACACTGACACCGGGGAGCTGTTTTTT. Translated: CSVGDTDTGELFF.

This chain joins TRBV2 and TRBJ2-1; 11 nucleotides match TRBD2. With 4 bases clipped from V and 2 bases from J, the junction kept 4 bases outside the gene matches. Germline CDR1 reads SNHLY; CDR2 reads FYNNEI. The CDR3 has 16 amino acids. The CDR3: CASSVTSGGPYNEQFF. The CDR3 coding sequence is TGTGCCAGCAGTGTCACTAGCGGGGGTCCCTACAATGAGCAGTTCTTC.

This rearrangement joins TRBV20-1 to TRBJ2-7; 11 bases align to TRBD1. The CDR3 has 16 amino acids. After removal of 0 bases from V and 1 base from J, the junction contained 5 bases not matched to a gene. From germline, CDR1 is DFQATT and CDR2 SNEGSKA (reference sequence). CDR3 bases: TGCAGTGCTAGAGATACGGGACAGGGGGTTTCCTACGAGCAGTACGTC. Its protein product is CSARDTGQGVSYEQYV.

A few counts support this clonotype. Written as DNA, the CDR3 is TGTGCCAGCAGCTTGACGCAAATATCTGGGGCCAACGTCCTGACTTTC. Its translation: CASSLTQISGANVLTF. This chain uses TRBV7-9 with TRBJ2-6; D remains unclear. The germline V gene has CDR1 SEHNR and CDR2 FQNEAQ (reference sequence). This CDR3 has 16 residues. V was shortened by 3 bases and J by 1 base, with 10 bases between the two germline ends.

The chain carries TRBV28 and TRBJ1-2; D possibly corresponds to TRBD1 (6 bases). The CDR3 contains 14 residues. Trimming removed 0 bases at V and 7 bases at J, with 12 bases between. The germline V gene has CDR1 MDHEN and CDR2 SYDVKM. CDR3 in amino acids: CASSLWGRGAGYTF. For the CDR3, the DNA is TGTGCCAGCAGTTTATGGGGCAGGGGAGCTGGCTACACCTTC.